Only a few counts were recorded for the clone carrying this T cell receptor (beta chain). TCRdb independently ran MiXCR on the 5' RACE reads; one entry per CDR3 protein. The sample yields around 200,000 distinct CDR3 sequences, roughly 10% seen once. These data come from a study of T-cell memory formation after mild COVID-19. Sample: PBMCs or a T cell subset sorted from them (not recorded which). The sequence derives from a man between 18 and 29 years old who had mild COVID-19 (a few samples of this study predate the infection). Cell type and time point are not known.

The CDR3 reads CASSSIGGGYNEQFF. DNA for the CDR3: TGTGCCAGCAGCTCAATCGGCGGGGGATACAATGAGCAGTTCTTC. J is TRBJ2-1 and V is TRBV7-2, with TRBD2 matching over 7 bases. Germline-derived CDR1 and CDR2 are SGHTA and FQGNSA. V shed 4 bases, J shed 4 bases, and the junction held 7 bases outside the gene matches. The CDR3 sequence is 15 residues long.